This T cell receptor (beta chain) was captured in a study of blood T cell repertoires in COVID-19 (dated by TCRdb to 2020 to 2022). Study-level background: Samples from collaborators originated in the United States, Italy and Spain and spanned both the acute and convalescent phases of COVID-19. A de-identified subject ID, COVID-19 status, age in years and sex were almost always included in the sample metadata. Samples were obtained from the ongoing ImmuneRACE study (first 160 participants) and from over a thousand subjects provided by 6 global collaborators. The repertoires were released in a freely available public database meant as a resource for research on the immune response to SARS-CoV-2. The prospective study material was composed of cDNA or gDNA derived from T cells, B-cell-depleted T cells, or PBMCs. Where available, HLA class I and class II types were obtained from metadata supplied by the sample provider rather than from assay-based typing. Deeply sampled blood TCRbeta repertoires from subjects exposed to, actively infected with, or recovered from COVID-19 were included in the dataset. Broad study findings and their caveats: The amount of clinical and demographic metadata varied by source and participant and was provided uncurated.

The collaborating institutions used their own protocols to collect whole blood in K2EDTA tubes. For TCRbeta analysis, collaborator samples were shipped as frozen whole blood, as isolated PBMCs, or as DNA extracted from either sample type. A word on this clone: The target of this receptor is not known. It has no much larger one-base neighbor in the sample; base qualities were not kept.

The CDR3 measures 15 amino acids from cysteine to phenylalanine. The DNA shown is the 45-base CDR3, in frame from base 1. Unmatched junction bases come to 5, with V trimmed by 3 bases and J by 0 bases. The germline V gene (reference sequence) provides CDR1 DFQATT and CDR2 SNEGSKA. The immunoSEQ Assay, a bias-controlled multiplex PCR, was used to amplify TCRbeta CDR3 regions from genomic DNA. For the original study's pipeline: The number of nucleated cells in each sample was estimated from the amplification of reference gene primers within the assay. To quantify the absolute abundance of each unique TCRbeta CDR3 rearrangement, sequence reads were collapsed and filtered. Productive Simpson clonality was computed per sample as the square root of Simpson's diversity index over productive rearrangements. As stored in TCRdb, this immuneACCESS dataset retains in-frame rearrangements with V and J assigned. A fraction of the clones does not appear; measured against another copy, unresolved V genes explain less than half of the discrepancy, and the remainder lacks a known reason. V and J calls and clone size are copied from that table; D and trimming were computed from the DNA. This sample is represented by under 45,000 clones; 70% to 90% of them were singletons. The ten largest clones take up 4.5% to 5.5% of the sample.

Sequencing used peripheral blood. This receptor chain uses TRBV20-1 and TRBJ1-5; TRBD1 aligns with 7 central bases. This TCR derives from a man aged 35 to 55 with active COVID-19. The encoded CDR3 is CSASRQGSSNQPQHF. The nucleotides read TGCAGTGCTAGTCGACAGGGAAGTAGCAATCAGCCCCAGCATTTT.